Below, 23 T cell receptor beta chains from the same sample are listed, as sequenced in a study of shared clonotypes between healthy human individuals. Sequencing was performed with immunoSEQ multiplex PCR; in TCRdb, only in-frame clones are kept and a portion is missing. Altogether approximately 1,500,000 clones are present, 98% being singletons, with the ten largest covering roughly 0.42%. Sample: naive CD4+ T cells sorted from blood. Subset: CD45RA+ positively selected. The origin of the receptors is a man aged 25 to 45 in good health.

V gene TRBV5-8 combines with J gene TRBJ1-4, with 8 bases lining up with TRBD1. Per germline, CDR1 SGHTS and CDR2 YDEGEE. CDR3 length equals 15 residues. V lost 4 bases to trimming and J lost 8 bases; unmatched junction nucleotides: 10. Written as DNA, the CDR3 is TGTGCCAGCAGCCGGGGCGATGGACAGGGAGAAAAACTGTTTTTT. Translating it yields CASSRGDGQGEKLFF.

The V gene is TRBV11-2, the J gene TRBJ1-2; no reliable D call. This CDR3 has 17 residues. Deletions cut 5 bases from V and 4 bases from J, with 23 bases between. Germline assignment: CDR1 SGHAT and CDR2 FQNNGV. CDR3 loop: CASSQVRRIDLSYGYTF. For the CDR3, the DNA is TGTGCCAGCAGCCAGGTTCGACGAATTGACCTCTCCTATGGCTACACCTTC.

The genes are TRBV7-6 and TRBJ2-2; TRBD2 matches at 13 bases. The CDR3 length is 17 residues. V was pared by 5 bases and J by 3 bases, with 6 bases of the junction left unmatched. The germline CDR1 and CDR2 sequences are SGHVS and FNYEAQ. CDR3 DNA sequence: TGTGCCAGCAGCCCTTGGGGGACTAGCGGGGACACCGGGGAGCTGTTTTTT. It translates to CASSPWGTSGDTGELFF.

The chain employs TRBV5-1 and TRBJ2-7; 8 nucleotides match TRBD1. The CDR3 spans 14 residues. With V trimmed by 4 bases and J by 2 bases, 5 bases remained unmatched. CDR1 is SGHRS, CDR2 YFSETQ, per germline. This CDR3 reads CASSQQGDPYEQYF. The DNA of the CDR3 is TGCGCCAGCAGCCAACAGGGGGACCCCTACGAGCAGTACTTC.

The chain uses TRBV7-2 and TRBJ2-5; D may match TRBD1 or TRBD2 (5 bases each). The V gene's germline CDR1 is SGHTA and CDR2 FQGNSA. Trimming removed 5 bases from V and 7 bases from J, with 17 bases in between. The length of the CDR3 is 14 residues. CDR3 bases: TGTGCCAGCAGCACAGGAAGGAGCGGAGGGACCCAGTACTTC. Its protein is CASSTGRSGGTQYF.

V gene TRBV19 combines with J gene TRBJ2-1; 8 bases line up with TRBD2. This CDR3 contains 14 residues. Germline V gives CDR1 LNHDA, CDR2 SQIVND (reference sequence). J gave up 9 bases and V 3 bases, and 7 bases lay outside the gene matches. CDR3 sequence reads: CASSILHTSGEQFF. CDR3 bases: TGTGCCAGTAGTATCCTACACACTAGCGGTGAGCAGTTCTTC.

The rearrangement uses TRBV19 and TRBJ1-4; D is undetermined. Germline loops: CDR1 LNHDA, CDR2 SQIVND (reference sequence). The CDR3 has 12 residues. V was pared by 7 bases and J by 0 bases, with 3 bases between. CDR3 sequence: CASIATNEKLFF. CDR3 in DNA: TGTGCCAGTATCGCAACTAATGAAAAACTGTTTTTT.

The chain links TRBV18 to TRBJ2-1; D call uncertain. V was pared by 2 bases and J by 9 bases, with 5 bases between. CDR1 and CDR2 from the germline V gene are KGHSH and LQKENI. This CDR3 has 11 amino acids. DNA of the CDR3: TGTGCCAGCTCACCAGGAGCTGAGCAGTTCTTC. Translation gives CASSPGAEQFF. Full variable domain (remainder filled in from reference TRBV18 and TRBJ2-1): NAGVMQNPRHLVRRRGQEARLRCSPMKGHSHVYWYRQLPEEGLKFMVYLQKENIIDESGMPKERFSAEFPKEGPSILRIQQVVRGDSAAYFCASSPGAEQFFGPGTRLTVL.

The CDR3 is CASSRRSQETQYF. The DNA of the CDR3 is TGTGCCAGCTCACGCCGCTCGCAAGAGACCCAGTACTTC. V is TRBV18 and J is TRBJ2-5; D call uncertain. In germline, CDR1 is KGHSH, CDR2 LQKENI. CDR3 length: 13 amino acids. The V and J ends lost 4 bases and 2 bases respectively, with 8 bases between them.

J is TRBJ2-3 and V is TRBV30; D is unresolved. In germline, CDR1 is GTSNPN, CDR2 SVGIG (reference sequence). V lost 3 bases and J 1 base, leaving 5 bases between the germline ends. The CDR3 runs to 12 residues. CDR3 protein: CAWSDGTDTQYF. DNA for the CDR3: TGTGCCTGGAGCGATGGCACAGATACGCAGTATTTT.

The rearrangement joins TRBV5-1 to TRBJ2-7, with unresolved D. The CDR3 runs to 15 residues. Germline-derived CDR1 and CDR2 are SGHRS and YFSETQ. Trimming cost V 0 bases and J 0 bases, with 10 bases left between them. CDR3 DNA: TGCGCCAGCAGCTTGGTCGAGCGAAACTCCTACGAGCAGTACTTC. It yields the protein CASSLVERNSYEQYF. Filled out from reference TRBV5-1 and TRBJ2-7, the complete variable domain reads KAGVTQTPRYLIKTRGQQVTLSCSPISGHRSVSWYQQTPGQGLQFLFEYFSETQRNKGNFPGRFSGRQFSNSRSEMNVSTLELGDSALYLCASSLVERNSYEQYFGPGTRLTVT.

The CDR3 nucleotides read TGTGCCAGCAACCAAATTAGGAACTATGGCTACACCTTC. Its protein is CASNQIRNYGYTF. V and J are TRBV5-8 and TRBJ1-2, with unresolved D. V lost 6 bases and J 2 bases, leaving 11 bases between the germline ends. From germline, CDR1 is SGHTS and CDR2 YDEGEE. There are 13 residues in the CDR3.

The V gene is TRBV5-1, the J gene TRBJ2-3, with 9 bases aligning to TRBD2. This CDR3 is 16 amino acids long. V was pared by 1 base and J by 5 bases, with 8 bases of the junction left unmatched. The germline V gene encodes CDR1 SGHRS and CDR2 YFSETQ. CDR3 nucleotide sequence: TGCGCCAGCAGCTTGAGACTAGCGGAGGCTAGAGATACGCAGTATTTT. Its translation: CASSLRLAEARDTQYF.

The CDR3 DNA is TGTGCCAGCAGCTTATTAGGGACACCTACCTCCTACAATGAGCAGTTCTTC. Translation: CASSLLGTPTSYNEQFF. The chain joins TRBV7-9 to TRBJ2-1; tentative D call: TRBD1 (6 bases). Trimming left V 2 bases short and J 0 bases short, with 14 bases between. Germline V gene data show CDR1 as SEHNR and CDR2 as FQNEAQ (reference sequence). CDR3 size: 17 residues.

This chain links TRBV18 with TRBJ1-2; 9 bases are a match to TRBD1. J gave up 8 bases and V 2 bases, and 12 bases lay outside the gene matches. The CDR3 has 16 residues. CDR1 is KGHSH, CDR2 LQKENI, per germline. This CDR3 is CASSPEQGAIVNGYTF. The CDR3 coding sequence is TGTGCCAGCTCACCAGAACAGGGGGCGATCGTCAACGGCTACACCTTC.

This sequence joins TRBV5-1 and TRBJ1-2; perhaps TRBD1 as D (5 bases). The length of the CDR3 is 13 residues. In germline, CDR1 is SGHRS, CDR2 YFSETQ. V shed 4 bases and J shed 8 bases, with 15 bases lying between them. The CDR3 DNA reads TGCGCCAGCAGCCTCGCAGGGACCGGCGGCTACACCTTC. Protein sequence: CASSLAGTGGYTF.

The V gene is TRBV5-1, the J gene TRBJ2-2, with TRBD2 identical over 7 bases. CDR3 size: 17 residues. V lost 0 bases and J lost 4; bases outside the gene matches: 9. Germline V CDR1 and CDR2: SGHRS, YFSETQ. CDR3 amino acids: CASSLEGLAGITGELFF. In DNA form, the CDR3 reads TGCGCCAGCAGCTTGGAGGGGTTAGCGGGTATCACCGGGGAGCTGTTTTTT. The complete variable domain, with remaining parts taken from reference TRBV5-1 and TRBJ2-2, reads KAGVTQTPRYLIKTRGQQVTLSCSPISGHRSVSWYQQTPGQGLQFLFEYFSETQRNKGNFPGRFSGRQFSNSRSEMNVSTLELGDSALYLCASSLEGLAGITGELFFGEGSRLTVL.

J is TRBJ1-2 and V is TRBV15; a possible D gene is TRBD1 (5 bases). The V gene lost 7 bases and the J gene lost 4 bases, with 22 bases spanning the gap. CDR3 length equals 16 residues. Per the germline V gene, CDR1 is LNHNV and CDR2 is YYDKDF (reference sequence). The CDR3 sequence is CATKSPGDSFTYGYTF. The DNA of the CDR3 is TGTGCCACCAAATCCCCAGGAGACAGCTTTACCTATGGCTACACCTTC.

The chain uses TRBV18 and TRBJ2-7; D may correspond to TRBD1 or TRBD2 (5 bases each). CDR3 size: 15 residues. Trimming removed 1 base from V and 6 bases from J, with 16 bases in between. Germline V gives CDR1 KGHSH, CDR2 LQKENI. The CDR3 is CASSPRDANPPEQYF. The CDR3 DNA reads as TGTGCCAGCTCACCACGGGACGCGAACCCCCCCGAGCAGTACTTC.

The DNA for the CDR3 is TGTGCCAGCAGTGAAGGGTACCCGAACAACTATGGCTACACCTTC. It translates to CASSEGYPNNYGYTF. V usage is TRBV25-1 and J usage is TRBJ1-2, with D unresolved. The CDR3 totals 15 residues. The V and J ends lost 2 bases and 2 bases respectively, with 12 bases between them. From germline, CDR1 is MGHDK and CDR2 SYGVNS.

The chain recombines TRBV19 with TRBJ2-1; possibly TRBD2 for D (6 bases). The CDR3 runs 13 residues. Germline V gene sequence: CDR1 LNHDA, CDR2 SQIVND (reference sequence). Trimming removed 7 bases at V and 6 bases at J, with 13 bases between. The chain's CDR3 is CASISGVGNEQFF. CDR3 bases: TGTGCCAGTATATCGGGGGTCGGCAATGAGCAGTTCTTC.

The genes are TRBV6-6 and TRBJ2-7; 11 nucleotides match TRBD1. J lost 4 bases, V lost 6 bases, and 11 bases had no gene match. This CDR3 is built from 16 residues. Germline assignment: CDR1 MNHNY and CDR2 SVGAGI (reference sequence). The CDR3 loop reads CASSSPAGQGGYEQYF. CDR3 nucleotides: TGTGCCAGCAGCTCTCCCGCGGGACAGGGGGGATACGAGCAGTACTTC.

This clone was counted once. The V call is TRBV18, the J call TRBJ2-1, with TRBD2 matching 10 bases. Looked up from germline, CDR1 is KGHSH and CDR2 is LQKENI. The CDR3 is made up of 16 amino acids. Germline trimming cut 0 bases from V and 7 bases from J; bases unmatched to any gene: 6. CDR3 amino acids: CASSPPGLATLNEQFF. The CDR3, as DNA: TGTGCCAGCTCACCACCGGGACTAGCGACGTTGAATGAGCAGTTCTTC.